Each of the 26 T cell receptor beta chains below was sequenced from the same sample in a study of CD8 T cells in ankylosing spondylitis (dated by TCRdb to about 2017). Library construction relied on 5' RACE. TCRdb shows the sequencer as Illumina HiSeq 2500. The raw public data were reprocessed by TCRdb itself: fastp quality trimming at Q25, MiXCR clonotype calling, in-frame beta chains only. Each entry merges the rows of one CDR3 protein and shows their most common DNA and genes. Counted in this sample were approximately 150,000 distinct CDR3 sequences; about a sixth of them appeared once. The ten largest clones take up roughly 30% of the sample. No antigen is known for these receptors. Paper-wide results and their limitations: Blood from ankylosing spondylitis patients appeared to be characterized by a TCR beta motif made up of about 8 highly homologous amino acid variants.

Sequencing input: blood, either unsorted or a sorted T cell fraction (not recorded which). Receptors originate from a male donor with ankylosing spondylitis.

The chain recombines TRBV7-9 with TRBJ2-2; 11 nucleotides agree with TRBD2. From germline, CDR1 is SEHNR and CDR2 FQNEAQ (reference sequence). The CDR3 loop spans 15 amino acids. The J segment lost 6 bases and the V segment lost 5 bases, leaving 5 bases of the junction unmatched. The CDR3 nucleotides are TGTGCCAGCAGCGGACTAGCGGGTGGGGCCGGGGAGCTGTTTTTT. This gives the protein CASSGLAGGAGELFF. Together with reference TRBV7-9 and TRBJ2-2, the CDR3 gives the full variable domain: DTGVSQNPRHKITKRGQNVTFRCDPISEHNRLYWYRQTLGQGPEFLTYFQNEAQLEKSRLLSDRFSAERPKGSFSTLEIQRTEQGDSAMYLCASSGLAGGAGELFFGEGSRLTVL.

This clonotype has ten or more counts. The chain is built from TRBV12-5 and TRBJ2-1; the D is unclear. The V and J ends lost 5 bases and 8 bases respectively, with 25 bases between them. The CDR3 contains 17 residues. Germline-derived CDR1 and CDR2 are LGHNT and FRNRAP. The CDR3 coding sequence is TGTGCTAGTGGTCGGACCGGAGCCTCGATTTTGACCGATGAGCAGTTCTTC. Its protein product is CASGRTGASILTDEQFF.

This clonotype has a handful of counts. The genes are TRBV28 and TRBJ2-4; no clear D. CDR3 length equals 11 residues. With 2 bases removed from V and 9 bases from J, the gap between germline ends came to 5 bases. Germline V gives CDR1 MDHEN, CDR2 SYDVKM. CDR3 loop: CASSLPGIQYF. The CDR3 DNA reads TGTGCCAGCAGTTTACCGGGCATTCAGTACTTC.

V gene TRBV7-2 combines with J gene TRBJ1-5; D not resolved. This CDR3 is 16 amino acids long. Trimming stripped 2 bases from V and 2 bases from J, with 13 bases between. Germline V CDR1 and CDR2: SGHTA, FQGNSA. As DNA, the CDR3 is TGTGCCAGCAGCTTAATGGGAGGGATGCGCAATCAGCCCCAGCATTTT. Residues: CASSLMGGMRNQPQHF.

V and J are TRBV12-3 or TRBV12-4 and TRBJ2-3, with D unresolved. The V end lost 7 bases, the J end lost 4 bases, and 12 bases lay between the germline ends. The CDR3 consists of 13 residues. In DNA, the CDR3 is TGTGCCAGCAAGAGTCCTTCCCCAGATACGCAGTATTTT. Protein product: CASKSPSPDTQYF.

V gene TRBV20-1 combines with J gene TRBJ2-7; 10 bases are shared with TRBD2. CDR1 and CDR2 from the germline V gene are DFQATT and SNEGSKA (reference sequence). This CDR3 has 17 residues. V shed 1 base and J 0 bases; nucleotides not matched to a gene: 9. The CDR3 here is CSARGGGGLANSYEQYF. CDR3 DNA sequence: TGCAGTGCTAGAGGAGGGGGGGGACTAGCGAACTCCTACGAGCAGTACTTC.

This clonotype was seen a handful of times. The V call is TRBV10-3, the J call TRBJ2-2; D is perhaps TRBD1 (7 bases). The CDR3 loop spans 16 amino acids. With 7 bases removed from V and 7 bases from J, the gap between germline ends came to 22 bases. Looked up from germline, CDR1 is ENHRY and CDR2 is SYGVKD. The CDR3 DNA is TGTGCCATCACGGAGCCAGGGGGAGGAATTGGCGGGGAGCTGTTTTTT. As protein: CAITEPGGGIGGELFF.

The J gene is TRBJ2-7, the V gene TRBV6-4, with a tentative D call TRBD1 (5 bases). The CDR3 loop spans 14 amino acids. Looked up from germline, CDR1 is MRHNA and CDR2 is SNTAGT. The V gene lost 0 bases and the J gene lost 6 bases, with 12 bases spanning the gap. The CDR3: CASSDSIWGAEQYF. The CDR3 DNA follows: TGTGCCAGCAGTGACTCGATTTGGGGCGCCGAGCAGTACTTC.

This clonotype appeared a few times. The chain links TRBV4-1 to TRBJ2-5; tentative D call: TRBD1 (6 bases). The CDR3 length is 15 residues. Germline V gene data show CDR1 as MGHRA and CDR2 as YSYEKL. V gave up 0 bases and J gave up 4 bases, with 12 bases separating them. The CDR3 sequence is CASSQDTGRGETQYF. DNA of the CDR3: TGCGCCAGCAGCCAAGATACAGGGAGAGGAGAGACCCAGTACTTC.

Here the CDR3 DNA reads TGTGCCAGCAGTTTCCACACCGGGGAGCTGTTTTTT. It yields the protein CASSFHTGELFF. The V and J genes are TRBV27 and TRBJ2-2; unclear D gene. The germline V gene encodes CDR1 MNHEY and CDR2 SMNVEV (reference sequence). CDR3 length equals 12 residues. Between the trimmed V and J ends, which lost 3 bases and 3 bases, there was a span of 2 bases.

The V and J genes are TRBV27 and TRBJ2-1; the match to TRBD2 covers 10 bases. CDR3 length: 16 residues. The germline gives CDR1 MNHEY, CDR2 SMNVEV (reference sequence). The trim removed 3 bases at V and 1 base at J, leaving 3 bases unmatched. The CDR3 region is CASSFIAGGSYNEQFF. The CDR3 DNA reads TGTGCCAGCAGTTTTATAGCGGGAGGATCCTACAATGAGCAGTTCTTC.

The chain links TRBV20-1 to TRBJ1-2; TRBD1 might be the D (5 bases). Trimming left V 6 bases short and J 7 bases short, with 12 bases between. Germline V gene lookup returns CDR1 DFQATT and CDR2 SNEGSKA (reference sequence). The CDR3 totals 11 residues. The CDR3 nucleotides are TGCAGTGCCGGGGCTTCCTTTGGCTACACCTTC. It codes for CSAGASFGYTF.

The sample holds many counts of this clonotype. This CDR3 reads CASSRTSGDNEQFF. DNA for the CDR3: TGTGCCAGCAGTCGGACTAGCGGGGACAATGAGCAGTTCTTC. The chain recombines TRBV27 with TRBJ2-1; 12 nucleotides match TRBD2. The V and J ends lost 5 bases and 5 bases, in that order; junction bases with no gene match: 1. CDR3 length: 14 residues. Germline CDR1 reads MNHEY; CDR2 reads SMNVEV (reference sequence).

This rearrangement joins TRBV5-6 to TRBJ2-1; D not certain. The V and J ends lost 4 bases and 2 bases respectively, with 4 bases between them. The CDR3 totals 12 residues. Germline CDR1 SGHDT, CDR2 YYEEEE. The chain's CDR3 is CASSHPYNEQFF. The DNA for the CDR3 is TGTGCCAGCAGCCACCCCTACAATGAGCAGTTCTTC.

This clonotype was observed a handful of times. The chain links TRBV5-1 to TRBJ2-7, with D hard to call. Germline CDR1 reads SGHRS; CDR2 reads YFSETQ. The CDR3 contains 13 residues. The V end lost 1 base, the J end lost 3 bases, and 8 bases lay between the germline ends. The CDR3 here is CASSLRQNYEQYF. The CDR3 DNA sequence: TGCGCCAGCAGCTTGAGGCAGAACTACGAGCAGTACTTC. The entire variable domain, with the rest obtained from reference TRBV5-1 and TRBJ2-7, is as follows: KAGVTQTPRYLIKTRGQQVTLSCSPISGHRSVSWYQQTPGQGLQFLFEYFSETQRNKGNFPGRFSGRQFSNSRSEMNVSTLELGDSALYLCASSLRQNYEQYFGPGTRLTVT.

This clonotype showed up just a few times. This chain links TRBV29-1 with TRBJ2-5; 9 nucleotides match TRBD2. This CDR3 comprises 15 residues. Germline CDR1 SQVTM, CDR2 ANQGSEA. The V segment lost 6 bases and the J segment 1 base; nucleotides outside the gene matches: 9. CDR3 sequence reads: CSVYPISGGQETQYF. The CDR3 bases are TGCAGCGTGTACCCTATTAGCGGGGGCCAAGAGACCCAGTACTTC.

The chain employs TRBV28 and TRBJ2-1; D possibly uses TRBD1 or TRBD2 (5 bases each). The CDR3 runs 12 residues. CDR1 MDHEN and CDR2 SYDVKM come from the germline V gene. V was trimmed by 7 bases and J by 10 bases, leaving 14 bases between them. This chain's CDR3 is CASTLGVQEQFF. DNA of the CDR3: TGTGCCAGCACCCTGGGGGTACAGGAGCAGTTCTTC.

This clonotype was detected once. The rearrangement links TRBV20-1 to TRBJ1-2; 7 nucleotides agree with TRBD1. Trimming removed 7 bases from V and 2 bases from J; junction bases left unmatched: 7. Germline V CDR1 and CDR2: DFQATT, SNEGSKA (reference sequence). The CDR3 sequence is 13 residues long. CDR3 loop: CSVRTGRNYGYTF. The CDR3 nucleotides are TGCAGTGTCCGGACAGGAAGAAACTATGGCTACACCTTC.

A few counts support this clonotype. The genes are TRBV13 and TRBJ2-7; D uncertain. Trimming removed 3 bases from V and 4 bases from J, with 10 bases in between. CDR1 and CDR2 from the germline V gene are PRHDT and FYEKMQ (reference sequence). The CDR3 runs to 13 residues. CDR3 sequence reads: CASSLVQSYEQYF. The CDR3 DNA reads as TGTGCCAGCAGCTTGGTCCAGAGTTACGAGCAGTACTTC.

This clonotype was observed many times. V usage is TRBV7-6 and J usage is TRBJ2-2; TRBD2 aligns across 8 bases. The CDR3 runs 16 residues. J gave up 2 bases and V 3 bases, and 5 bases lay outside the gene matches. Germline CDR1 and CDR2: SGHVS and FNYEAQ. The chain's CDR3 is CASSLGTSGNTGELFF. As DNA, the CDR3 is TGTGCCAGCAGCTTGGGCACTAGCGGTAACACCGGGGAGCTGTTTTTT.

The V gene is TRBV2, the J gene TRBJ2-2; 11 positions agree with TRBD2. After removal of 2 bases from V and 0 bases from J, the junction contained 2 bases not matched to a gene. This CDR3 contains 17 residues. Germline CDR1 is SNHLY and CDR2 is FYNNEI. The CDR3 DNA sequence: TGTGCCAGCAGTGAACTAGCGGGAGGCGCGAACACCGGGGAGCTGTTTTTT. Its protein is CASSELAGGANTGELFF.

The chain links TRBV19 to TRBJ1-5; D is unclear. Germline values: CDR1 LNHDA, CDR2 SQIVND (reference sequence). The CDR3 covers 13 residues. V lost 1 base, J lost 11 bases, and 12 bases lay in between. The CDR3 loop reads CASSIAWESAQHF. The CDR3 bases are TGTGCCAGTAGTATAGCGTGGGAATCGGCCCAGCATTTT.

This clonotype has ten or more counts. V gene TRBV12-3 or TRBV12-4 combines with J gene TRBJ1-4; no clear D gene. Trimming cost V 8 bases and J 0 bases, with 7 bases left between them. The CDR3 is 13 amino acids. CDR3 sequence reads: CASSASTNEKLFF. The CDR3 DNA reads as TGTGCCAGCTCCGCCTCAACTAATGAAAAACTGTTTTTT.

There are a few counts of this clonotype. The chain employs TRBV19 and TRBJ1-5, with D perhaps TRBD1 (6 bases). The CDR3 runs to 13 residues. The germline V gene encodes CDR1 LNHDA and CDR2 SQIVND (reference sequence). Trimming took off 4 bases at V and 7 bases at J, with 11 bases between the two ends. The CDR3 sequence: CASSTTGGQPQHF. The CDR3 DNA reads as TGTGCCAGTAGTACGACAGGCGGCCAGCCCCAGCATTTT.

The chain joins TRBV27 to TRBJ1-3; D might be TRBD1 (5 bases). The germline V gene encodes CDR1 MNHEY and CDR2 SMNVEV (reference sequence). Trimming removed 5 bases at V and 4 bases at J, with 9 bases between. The CDR3 has 13 amino acids. DNA of the CDR3: TGTGCCAGCAGTAGGGGTTCCGGAAACACCATATATTTT. This codes for CASSRGSGNTIYF.

This clonotype was observed at least ten times. The chain recombines TRBV27 with TRBJ2-1; the match to TRBD2 covers 7 bases. V lost 7 bases to trimming and J lost 7 bases; unmatched junction nucleotides: 1. The CDR3 is made up of 11 amino acids. The germline V gene encodes CDR1 MNHEY and CDR2 SMNVEV (reference sequence). DNA of the CDR3: TGTGCCAGCAAAGCGGGGAATGAGCAGTTCTTC. Its protein is CASKAGNEQFF.